This T cell receptor (beta chain) originates from a study of T cell repertoires in cytomegalovirus infection. Background on the study: Recently identified HLA-C-restricted CMV epitopes and well-studied HLA-B-restricted CMV epitopes were used by the study. Matching HLA type and CMV infection were both indicated by public TCR beta signatures. Study outcomes and limitations: Dominating the ex vivo response were TCR beta clonotypes that were CMV-specific and HLA-C-restricted.

Each CDR3 protein is one row after TCRdb ran MiXCR on the reads. The sample holds 380,000 or so distinct CDR3 sequences, 34% seen once. This CDR3 is built from 14 residues. Germline V gene sequence: CDR1 SGHTA, CDR2 FQGNSA. Trimming pared 1 base from V and 6 bases from J, leaving 12 bases between. In the case of this clonotype: The antigen remains unidentified.

The sequence derives from a human donor in good health (CMV status not recorded). Some clones in this sample may be carry-over from other donors' samples. The chain is built from TRBV7-2 and TRBJ2-5, with no clear D. This specimen was cultured PBMCs, taken from culture after CMV antigen stimulation. The chain's CDR3 is CASSLGPDLKTQYF. CDR3 sequence (DNA): TGTGCCAGCAGCTTAGGCCCCGACCTGAAGACCCAGTACTTC.